This is a list of T cell receptor beta chains from one sample in a study of breast tumors, draining lymph nodes, adjacent tissues. TCRdb re-derived calls from the multiplex PCR reads in MiXCR, one entry per CDR3 protein. The sample carries about 22,000 distinct CDR3 sequences, about 60% recorded once. The sequenced sample was breast tumor tissue. The receptors were gathered from a female donor with breast cancer. Some clones in this sample may be carry-over from other donors' samples. The CDR3 runs from the conserved cysteine through the conserved F or W. Each record gives: clone size, V gene, J gene, D gene, CDR3 DNA, CDR3 protein. The D gene is left open where the match is weak. Only part of the rows carry a size: once, few, many, or a class if the clone is expanded.

-	TRBV7-2	TRBJ2-2	-	TGTGCCAGCAGCCGGACAAACCCCGGGGAGCTGTTTTTT	CASSRTNPGELFF
-	TRBV4-3	TRBJ2-2	TRBD1	TGCGCCAGCAGCCAGGGGCCCGGGACAGCGAACACCGGGGAGCTGTTTTTT	CASSQGPGTANTGELFF
once	TRBV6-5	TRBJ2-7	TRBD1	TGTGCCAGCAGTTACACCGGGACAGGCGGCTACGAGCAGTACTTC	CASSYTGTGGYEQYF
many	TRBV18	TRBJ2-3	-	TGTGCCAGCTCACGGGACCTTGGAGACGCAGATACGCAGTATTTT	CASSRDLGDADTQYF
-	TRBV15	TRBJ2-1	TRBD2	TGTGCCACCAGCAGAGATCTTGGGCGGGAGAGCTCCTACAATGAGCAGTTCTTC	CATSRDLGRESSYNEQFF
-	TRBV10-1	TRBJ2-2	-	TGCGCCAGCAGCAAAGGGATGGCGGGCACCGGGGAGCTGTTCTTT	CASSKGMAGTGELFF
-	TRBV24-1	TRBJ2-7	-	TGTGCCACCAGTGATTTAGTAAAGGCCGAGCAGTACTTC	CATSDLVKAEQYF
-	TRBV29-1	TRBJ1-6	TRBD1	TGCAGCGTTCAGACCGGGACAGGGGGCGTCAGCTCCTATAATTCACCCCTCCACTTT	CSVQTGTGGVSSYNSPLHF
-	TRBV27	TRBJ1-3	-	TGTGCCAGCTCTTCCCTGGTCGGACCGAGCTCTGGAAACACCATATATTTT	CASSSLVGPSSGNTIYF
-	TRBV10-3	TRBJ2-3	TRBD1	TGTGCCATCAGTAAGGGACAGGCGAGGGGCACAGATACGCAGTATTTT	CAISKGQARGTDTQYF
many	TRBV6-1	TRBJ2-1	TRBD1	TGTGCCAGCAGAAAAACGCCAGGGGGAACGAACAATGAGCAGTTCTTC	CASRKTPGGTNNEQFF
few	TRBV7-2	TRBJ2-3	-	TGTGCCAGCAGCCTTGCAGCAGATACGCAGTATTTT	CASSLAADTQYF
many	TRBV28	TRBJ2-6	-	TGTGCCAGCAGCGGTGTCAGGCAAGGGGCCAACGTCCTGACTTTC	CASSGVRQGANVLTF
-	TRBV7-8	TRBJ2-1	TRBD2	TGTGCCAGCAGCCCCATTCGCGGGGGGGATAATGAGCAGTTCTTC	CASSPIRGGDNEQFF
-	TRBV20-1	TRBJ1-5	TRBD1	TGCAGTGCGGTCCCGGGACAGGGTGGCAATCAGCCCCAGCATTTT	CSAVPGQGGNQPQHF
medium-sized	TRBV7-3	TRBJ2-1	TRBD2	TGTGCCAGCAGCCCTACTAGCGACTACAATGAGCAGTTCTTC	CASSPTSDYNEQFF
-	TRBV15	TRBJ2-5	-	TGTGCCACCAGCATAGGCCTCGAAGAGACCCAGTACTTC	CATSIGLEETQYF
many	TRBV7-2	TRBJ1-3	-	TGTGCCAGCAGCTTAGGGTGGGGGGCGAGCTCTGGAAACCCCATATATTTT	CASSLGWGASSGNPIYF
many	TRBV19	TRBJ2-5	TRBD2	TGTGCCAGTGGAGTAGCGGGGACGCAAGAGACCCAGTACTTC	CASGVAGTQETQYF
-	TRBV11-3	TRBJ2-5	TRBD1	TGTGCCAGCAGCTTAATACAGGGGCAGGAGACCCAGTACTTC	CASSLIQGQETQYF
-	TRBV30	TRBJ2-2	TRBD1	TGTGCCTGGAACAGGGGCCCCGGGGAGCTGTTTTTT	CAWNRGPGELFF
-	TRBV12-3/TRBV12-4	TRBJ2-1	-	TGTGCCAGCACCCTCTCCCTTCTTCTGGGGAGCTACAATGAGCAGTTCTTC	CASTLSLLLGSYNEQFF
many	TRBV20-1	TRBJ2-3	TRBD1	TGCAGTGCTAGAGTTCCGGGACAGGGGGCGGGTACAGATACGCAGTATTTT	CSARVPGQGAGTDTQYF
-	TRBV24-1	TRBJ2-3	TRBD2	TGTGCCACCAGTGATTGGACTAGCGAAGATACGCAGTATTTT	CATSDWTSEDTQYF
-	TRBV6-6	TRBJ2-7	TRBD1	TGTGCCAGCAGTTACTGGGACAGGGGATTAAACGAGCAGTACTTC	CASSYWDRGLNEQYF
-	TRBV18	TRBJ1-1	-	TGTGCCAGCTCAGGGGTGAACACTGAAGCTTTCTTT	CASSGVNTEAFF
once	TRBV6-5	TRBJ2-3	TRBD2	TGTGCCAGCAGATCTAGCGGGGGATATGATAATGAGCAGTATTTT	CASRSSGGYDNEQYF
-	TRBV7-9	TRBJ1-3	-	TGTGCCAGCAGCTCAGGGTTTCGTGGAAACACCATATATTTT	CASSSGFRGNTIYF
-	TRBV7-2	TRBJ2-3	-	TGTGCCAGCAGCTTATTGCCCTGGGGGGATACGCAGTATTTT	CASSLLPWGDTQYF
-	TRBV7-3	TRBJ2-2	-	TGTGCCAGCAGCTTAAATCCAGGGAACACCGGGGAGCTGTTTTTT	CASSLNPGNTGELFF
-	TRBV6-6	TRBJ2-1	-	TGTGCCAGCAGTTTGGGTCGGGATGAGCAGTTCTTC	CASSLGRDEQFF
many	TRBV29-1	TRBJ1-4	-	TGCAGCGTTGTCCGGGACGGATCTAATGAAAAACTGTTTTTT	CSVVRDGSNEKLFF
-	TRBV7-9	TRBJ2-7	-	TGTGCCAGCAGCTTAGGAGGGGCACGATCCTACGAGCAGTACTTC	CASSLGGARSYEQYF